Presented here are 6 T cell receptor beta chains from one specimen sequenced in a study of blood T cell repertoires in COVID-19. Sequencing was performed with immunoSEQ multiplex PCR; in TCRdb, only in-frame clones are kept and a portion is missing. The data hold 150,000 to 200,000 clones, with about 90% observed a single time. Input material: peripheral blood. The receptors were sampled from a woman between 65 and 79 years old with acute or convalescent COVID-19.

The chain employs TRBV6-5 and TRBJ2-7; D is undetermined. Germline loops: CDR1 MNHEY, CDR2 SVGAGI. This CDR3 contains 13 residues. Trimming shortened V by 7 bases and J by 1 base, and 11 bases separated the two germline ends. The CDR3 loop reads CASTSPFSYEQYF. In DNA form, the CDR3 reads TGTGCCAGCACGAGCCCGTTTTCCTACGAGCAGTACTTC.

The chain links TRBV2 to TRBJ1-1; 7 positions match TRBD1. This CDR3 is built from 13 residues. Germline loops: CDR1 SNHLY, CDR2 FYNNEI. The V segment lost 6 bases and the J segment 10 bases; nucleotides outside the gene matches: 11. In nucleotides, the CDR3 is TGTGCCAGCAGGACGGGACAGACCTTGGGAGCTTTCTTT. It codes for CASRTGQTLGAFF.

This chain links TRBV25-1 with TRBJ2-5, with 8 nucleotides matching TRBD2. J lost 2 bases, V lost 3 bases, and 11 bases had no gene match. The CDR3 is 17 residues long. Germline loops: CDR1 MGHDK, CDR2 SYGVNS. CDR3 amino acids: CASSDPWREVSQETQYF. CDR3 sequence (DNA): TGTGCCAGCAGTGACCCTTGGCGGGAGGTCTCGCAAGAGACCCAGTACTTC.

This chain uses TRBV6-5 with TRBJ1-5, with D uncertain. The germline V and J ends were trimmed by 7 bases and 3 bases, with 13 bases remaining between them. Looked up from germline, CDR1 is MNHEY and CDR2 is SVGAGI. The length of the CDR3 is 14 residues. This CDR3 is CASNEGRNNQPQHF. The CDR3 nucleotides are TGTGCCAGCAACGAGGGCAGGAACAATCAGCCCCAGCATTTT.

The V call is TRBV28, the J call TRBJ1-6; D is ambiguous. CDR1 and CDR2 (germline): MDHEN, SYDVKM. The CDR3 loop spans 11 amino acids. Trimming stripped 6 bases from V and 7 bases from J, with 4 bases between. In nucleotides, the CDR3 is TGTGCCAGCAGCACAAATTCACCCCTCCACTTT. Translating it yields CASSTNSPLHF.

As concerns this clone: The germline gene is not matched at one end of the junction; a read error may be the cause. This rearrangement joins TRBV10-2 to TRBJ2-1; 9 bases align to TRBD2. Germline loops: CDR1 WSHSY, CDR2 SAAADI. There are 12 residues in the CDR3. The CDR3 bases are TGCGCCAGCAGTTTCCCGGGACTAGCTCCCCTCTTC. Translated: CASSFPGLAPLF.